This TCR beta chain was found in a study of T cells in Graves' hyperthyroidism and ophthalmopathy. Study as a whole: Peripheral blood draws took place at initial diagnosis, ahead of any treatment.

Notes on the study in general: The blood repertoire included most of the expanded thyroid clonotypes above 0.001.

Germline lookup yields CDR1 SGHKS and CDR2 YYEKEE (reference sequence). J lost 5 bases, V lost 4 bases, and 6 bases had no gene match. This CDR3 is 15 amino acids long. Amplification yielded TCR beta CDR3 regions, with RNA transcripts as the source. The TCR CDR3 was amplified in a first-round RT-PCR using the HTBI primer set. TCRdb re-analysed the multiplex PCR reads in MiXCR, keeping a single row per CDR3 protein. Seen here are about 500,000 distinct CDR3 sequences, about a sixth observed once, and the top ten hold approximately 15%. This clonotype has a count of ten or more. Antigen specificity is unknown. Not enrolled were patients with uncontrolled infection, other autoimmune disease, pregnancy or lactation.

The specimen was blood. The source of this sequence is a woman between 18 and 29 years old with Graves' ophthalmopathy. The chain carries TRBV5-5 and TRBJ2-2; the match to TRBD2 covers 9 bases. The CDR3 DNA reads TGTGCCAGCAGCCATAGCGGGAGTGAAACCGGGGAGCTGTTTTTT. Amino acids: CASSHSGSETGELFF.